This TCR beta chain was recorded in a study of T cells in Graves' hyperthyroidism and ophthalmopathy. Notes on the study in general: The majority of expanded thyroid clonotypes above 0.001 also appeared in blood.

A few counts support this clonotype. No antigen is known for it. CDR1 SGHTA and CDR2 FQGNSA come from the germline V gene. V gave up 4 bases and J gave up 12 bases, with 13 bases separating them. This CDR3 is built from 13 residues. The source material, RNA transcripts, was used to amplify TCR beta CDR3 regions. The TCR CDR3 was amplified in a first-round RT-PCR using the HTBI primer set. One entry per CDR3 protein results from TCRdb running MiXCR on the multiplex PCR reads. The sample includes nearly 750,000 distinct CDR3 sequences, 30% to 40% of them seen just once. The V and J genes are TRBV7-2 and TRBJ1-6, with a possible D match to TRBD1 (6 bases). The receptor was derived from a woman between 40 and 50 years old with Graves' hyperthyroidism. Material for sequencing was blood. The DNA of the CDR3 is TGTGCCAGCAGCTCGCACGCAGGGGTACCCCTCCACTTT. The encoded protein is CASSSHAGVPLHF.